This note documents a single TCR beta chain sequence. The CDR3 sequence is 15 residues long. From germline, CDR1 is LNHNV and CDR2 YYDKDF (reference sequence). V lost 1 base, J lost 3 bases, and 9 bases lay in between. TCRdb fed the 5' RACE reads into MiXCR, producing one record per CDR3 protein. The sample carries a few hundred thousand distinct CDR3 sequences, 15% to 20% recorded once. The sample comes from a study of CD8 T cells in ankylosing spondylitis. The receptor was isolated from a male donor with ankylosing spondylitis or in good health (not recorded which). The chain links TRBV15 to TRBJ2-2; D call uncertain. The sequenced material came from blood, either unsorted or a sorted T cell fraction (not recorded which). In DNA form, the CDR3 reads TGTGCCACCAGCAGAGTGGGATCCGACACCGGGGAGCTGTTTTTT. Residues: CATSRVGSDTGELFF.